The T cell receptor beta chain described here comes from a study of PD-1 blockade in classical Hodgkin lymphoma. Exposure to brentuximab vedotin varied, and each patient had relapsed following autologous stem cell transplantation. Study-level findings and limits: By C4D1 there was a significant rise in CD4+ TCR diversity but not in CD8+ TCR diversity.

Repertoires were generated with immunoSEQ multiplex PCR, while TCRdb's copy carries only in-frame clones and drops some. Among 80,000 to 100,000 clones listed, roughly 81% were seen once. Worth noting for this clone: Its specificity is unknown.

The CDR3 covers 16 residues. V lost 2 bases to trimming and J lost 1 base, with 9 bases between them. In germline, CDR1 is LNHNV, CDR2 YYDKDF (reference sequence). The TCR sequence derives from a human donor with classical Hodgkin lymphoma. The sequences come from peripheral blood mononuclear cells (PBMCs), collected before the second cycle of nivolumab. The rearrangement joins TRBV15 to TRBJ2-6; D ambiguous. In DNA, the CDR3 is TGTGCCACCAGCAGACACATGGCTTCTGGGGCCAACGTCCTGACTTTC. Translation gives CATSRHMASGANVLTF.